The clone carrying this T cell receptor beta chain has at least ten counts. This record belongs to a study of glioma-infiltrating T cells. The iRepertoire nested amplicon-rescue multiplex PCR amplified TCR alpha and beta CDR3s from RNA. TCRdb re-analysed the multiplex PCR reads in MiXCR, keeping a single row per CDR3 protein. The table shows about 130,000 distinct CDR3 sequences, with 20% to 25% occurring only once. The source material was glioma tissue, nonneoplastic brain tissue, or PBMCs (not recorded which). The clonotype was recovered from a human donor with low-grade glioma or glioblastoma, undergoing nonglioma brain surgery, or in good health (not recorded which).

The CDR3 sequence: CASSLYPGRIHGPETQYF. In DNA, the CDR3 is TGTGCCAGCAGCCTTTACCCGGGACGCATCCATGGGCCAGAGACCCAGTACTTC. The chain employs TRBV28 and TRBJ2-5; D may correspond to TRBD1 or TRBD2 (5 bases each). This CDR3 is built from 18 residues. Germline V gene data show CDR1 as MDHEN and CDR2 as SYDVKM. The V end lost 6 bases, the J end lost 4 bases, and 27 bases lay between the germline ends.